This record looks at one T cell receptor beta chain sequence and its context. These data come from a study of a mutant IDH1 vaccine in newly diagnosed glioma. Germline-derived CDR1 and CDR2 are MGHRA and YSYEKL. V lost 4 bases and J lost 2, with 16 bases in between. CDR3 length equals 16 residues. Time point reported: baseline, week 1 (first vaccination visit). Described treatment: pre-vaccination baseline after standard-of-care therapy. Donors' newly diagnosed IDH1-mutant WHO grade 3 or 4 astrocytomas lacked nuclear ATRX. TCRdb's copy holds only in-frame clones and misses some; the assay was immunoSEQ multiplex PCR. The profile shows tens of thousands of clones, roughly 85% of them singletons.

The rearrangement uses TRBV4-1 and TRBJ2-3; D is possibly TRBD2 (6 bases). This receptor was taken from a woman between 50 and 59 years old with glioma. Specimen: PBMCs, collected from a glioma patient treated with radiotherapy, temozolomide or both. CDR3 sequence: CASSLAPGVATDTQYF. The DNA for the CDR3 is TGCGCCAGCAGCCTGGCCCCGGGGGTTGCCACAGATACGCAGTATTTT.